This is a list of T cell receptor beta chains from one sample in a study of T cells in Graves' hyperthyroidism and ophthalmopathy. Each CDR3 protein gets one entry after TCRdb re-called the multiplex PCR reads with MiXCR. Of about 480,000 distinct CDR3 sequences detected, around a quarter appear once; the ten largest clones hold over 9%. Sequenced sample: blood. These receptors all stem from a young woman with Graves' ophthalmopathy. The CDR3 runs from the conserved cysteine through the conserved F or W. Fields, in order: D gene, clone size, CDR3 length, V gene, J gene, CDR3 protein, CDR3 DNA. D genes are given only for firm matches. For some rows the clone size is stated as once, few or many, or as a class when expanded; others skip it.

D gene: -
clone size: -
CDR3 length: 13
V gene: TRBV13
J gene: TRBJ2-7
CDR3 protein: CASSARRGDEQYF
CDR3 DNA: TGTGCCAGCAGCGCCCGGCGGGGAGACGAGCAGTACTTC

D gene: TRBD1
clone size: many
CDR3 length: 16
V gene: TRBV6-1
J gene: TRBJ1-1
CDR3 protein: CASSRDRADSNTEAFF
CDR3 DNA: TGTGCCAGCAGTCGGGACAGGGCCGACTCGAACACTGAAGCTTTCTTT

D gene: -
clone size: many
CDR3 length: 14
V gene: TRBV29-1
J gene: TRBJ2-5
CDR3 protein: CSVRAWEAKETQYF
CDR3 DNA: TGCAGCGTAAGGGCCTGGGAGGCCAAAGAGACCCAGTACTTC

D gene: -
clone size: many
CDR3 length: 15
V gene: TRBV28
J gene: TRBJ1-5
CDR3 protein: CASRQIDRSNQPQHF
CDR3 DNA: TGTGCCAGCAGACAGATCGACAGAAGCAATCAGCCCCAGCATTTT

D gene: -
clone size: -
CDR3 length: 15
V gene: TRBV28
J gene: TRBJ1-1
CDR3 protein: CASRRSGGPNTEAFF
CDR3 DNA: TGTGCCAGCAGGCGAAGCGGGGGGCCGAACACTGAAGCTTTCTTT

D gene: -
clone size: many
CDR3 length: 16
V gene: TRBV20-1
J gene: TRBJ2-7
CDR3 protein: CSAIPGRPFLASEQYF
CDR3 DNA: TGCAGTGCTATTCCCGGACGACCCTTTTTGGCTAGCGAGCAGTACTTC

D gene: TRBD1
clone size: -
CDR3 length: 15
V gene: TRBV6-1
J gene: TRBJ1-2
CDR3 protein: CASSETAWTGSGYTF
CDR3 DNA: TGTGCCAGCAGTGAAACGGCTTGGACAGGGTCTGGCTACACCTTC

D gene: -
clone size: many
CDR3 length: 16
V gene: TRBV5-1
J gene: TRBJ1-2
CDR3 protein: CASSSKRGGPNYGYTF
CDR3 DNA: TGCGCCAGCAGCTCTAAACGGGGGGGACCTAACTATGGCTACACCTTC

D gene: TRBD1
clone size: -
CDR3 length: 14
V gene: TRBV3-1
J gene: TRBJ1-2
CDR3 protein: CASSLTGSVSGYTF
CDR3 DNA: TGTGCCAGCAGCCTGACAGGGTCGGTCTCTGGCTACACCTTC

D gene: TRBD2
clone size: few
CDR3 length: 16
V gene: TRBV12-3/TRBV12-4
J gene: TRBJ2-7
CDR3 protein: CASSGPGTSGSYEQYF
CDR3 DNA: TGTGCCAGCAGTGGTCCCGGGACTAGCGGCTCCTACGAGCAGTACTTC

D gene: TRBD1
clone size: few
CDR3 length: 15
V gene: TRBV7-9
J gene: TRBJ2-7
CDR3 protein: CASLAGTGGPYEQYF
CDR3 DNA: TGTGCCAGCCTCGCGGGGACAGGGGGTCCTTACGAGCAGTACTTC

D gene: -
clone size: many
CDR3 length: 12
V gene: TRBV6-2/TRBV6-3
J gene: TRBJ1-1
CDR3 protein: CASSPPNTEAFF
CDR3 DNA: TGTGCCAGCAGCCCTCCTAACACTGAAGCTTTCTTT

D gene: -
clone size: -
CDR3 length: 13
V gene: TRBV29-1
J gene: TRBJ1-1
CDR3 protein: CSVDQFQDTEAFF
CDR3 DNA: TGCAGCGTTGACCAATTTCAGGACACTGAAGCTTTCTTT

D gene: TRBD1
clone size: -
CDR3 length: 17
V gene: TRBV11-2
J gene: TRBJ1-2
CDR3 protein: CASSPIVRTGASYGYTF
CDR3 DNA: TGTGCCAGCAGCCCAATCGTGAGGACAGGAGCTAGCTATGGCTACACCTTC

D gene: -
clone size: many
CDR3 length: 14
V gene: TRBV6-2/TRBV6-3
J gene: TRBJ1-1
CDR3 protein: CASSYSGGTTEAFF
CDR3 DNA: TGTGCCAGCAGTTACTCTGGGGGGACCACTGAAGCTTTCTTT

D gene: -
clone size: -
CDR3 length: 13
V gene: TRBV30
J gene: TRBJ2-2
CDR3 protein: CAWGRGNTGELFF
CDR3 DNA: TGTGCCTGGGGTAGGGGGAACACCGGGGAGCTGTTTTTT

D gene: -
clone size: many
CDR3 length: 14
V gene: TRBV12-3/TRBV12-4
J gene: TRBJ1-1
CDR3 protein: CASEIQSGNTEAFF
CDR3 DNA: TGTGCCAGCGAAATACAGTCTGGGAACACTGAAGCTTTCTTT

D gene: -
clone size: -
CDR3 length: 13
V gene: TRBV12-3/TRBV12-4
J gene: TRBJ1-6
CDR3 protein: CASSLRQGSPLHF
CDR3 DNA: TGTGCCAGCAGTTTGCGGCAGGGGTCACCCCTCCACTTT

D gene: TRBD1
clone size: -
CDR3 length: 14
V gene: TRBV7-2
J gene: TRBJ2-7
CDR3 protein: CASSSRQGPYEQYF
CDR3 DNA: TGTGCCAGCAGCTCCCGACAGGGCCCCTACGAGCAGTACTTC

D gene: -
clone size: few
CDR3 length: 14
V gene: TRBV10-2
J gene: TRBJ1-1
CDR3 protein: CASGGLGGYTEAFF
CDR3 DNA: TGCGCCAGCGGGGGACTGGGGGGATACACTGAAGCTTTCTTT

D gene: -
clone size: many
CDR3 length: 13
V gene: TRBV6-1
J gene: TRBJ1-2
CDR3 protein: CASSEFVGYGYTF
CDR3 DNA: TGTGCCAGCAGTGAATTCGTAGGCTATGGCTACACCTTC

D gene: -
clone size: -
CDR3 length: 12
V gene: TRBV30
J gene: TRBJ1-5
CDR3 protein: CAWSLTGQPQHF
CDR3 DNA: TGTGCCTGGAGTTTGACAGGTCAGCCCCAGCATTTT

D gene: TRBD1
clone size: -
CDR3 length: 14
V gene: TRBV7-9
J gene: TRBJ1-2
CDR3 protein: CASSPSGTGIGYTF
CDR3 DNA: TGTGCCAGCAGCCCGTCCGGGACAGGAATTGGCTACACCTTC

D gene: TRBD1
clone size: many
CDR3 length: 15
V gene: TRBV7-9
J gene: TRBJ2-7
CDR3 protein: CASSAGQGANHEQYF
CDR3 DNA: TGTGCCAGCAGCGCGGGACAGGGAGCCAACCACGAGCAGTACTTC

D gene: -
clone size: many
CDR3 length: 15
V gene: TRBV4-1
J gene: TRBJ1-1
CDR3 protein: CASSAGAGVRTEAFF
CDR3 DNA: TGCGCCAGCAGCGCAGGGGCCGGGGTGCGCACTGAAGCTTTCTTT

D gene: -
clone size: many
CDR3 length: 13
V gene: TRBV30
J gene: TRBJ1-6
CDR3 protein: CAWSRQVNSPLHF
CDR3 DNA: TGTGCCTGGAGCCGTCAGGTCAATTCACCCCTCCACTTT